The 21 T cell receptor beta chains given below trace back to one sample, sequenced in a study of metastatic and nonmetastatic thyroid tumors. TCRdb reassembled clones from the PCR reads with MiXCR. The data hold more than 70,000 clones, with approximately 9% observed a single time. No patient received treatment before thyroid surgery. The sequenced material came from blood. The receptors were gathered from a female donor with papillary thyroid cancer or a benign thyroid nodule (not recorded which). Some clones in this sample may be carry-over from other donors' samples.

This clone was observed a few times. The chain links TRBV6-2 or TRBV6-3 to TRBJ1-4, with unresolved D. Germline V CDR1 and CDR2: MNHEY, SVGEGT. The CDR3 totals 14 residues. Trimming shortened V by 2 bases and J by 1 base, and 5 bases separated the two germline ends. The DNA for the CDR3 is TGTGCCAGCAGTTACAGAGAAACTAATGAAAAACTGTTTTTT. It is translated as CASSYRETNEKLFF.

This clone has a count of ten or more. The genes are TRBV7-2 and TRBJ2-3; D is perhaps TRBD2 (5 bases). Germline-derived CDR1 and CDR2 are SGHTA and FQGNSA. V shed 1 base and J shed 2 bases, with 10 bases lying between them. CDR3 length: 15 amino acids. The CDR3 nucleotides are TGTGCCAGCAGCTTAGGCCAGCGGATCACAGATACGCAGTATTTT. This gives the protein CASSLGQRITDTQYF.

This clone was recorded at least ten times. The genes are TRBV20-1 and TRBJ1-1; D gene unclear. Per the germline V gene, CDR1 is DFQATT and CDR2 is SNEGSKA (reference sequence). This CDR3 has 13 amino acids. V lost 3 bases and J lost 1, with 9 bases in between. The CDR3 bases are TGCAGTGCTAGTTTAGGCCCGAACACTGAAGCTTTCTTT. Encoded protein: CSASLGPNTEAFF.

V is TRBV28 and J is TRBJ1-5, with 7 bases matching TRBD1. J gave up 7 bases and V 8 bases, and 5 bases lay outside the gene matches. This CDR3 comprises 12 residues. CDR1 is MDHEN and CDR2 is SYDVKM in the germline V gene. This chain's CDR3 is CASRRDSQPQHF. Written as DNA, the CDR3 is TGTGCCAGCCGCCGGGACAGCCAGCCCCAGCATTTT.

This clone was recorded a few times. The V and J genes are TRBV28 and TRBJ1-2; D gene ambiguous. Deletions cut 4 bases from V and 0 bases from J, with 18 bases between. CDR1 is MDHEN and CDR2 is SYDVKM in the germline V gene. The CDR3 has 17 residues. In nucleotides, the CDR3 is TGTGCCAGCAGTTCGGCGGGTCAGGTGGTGGCTAACTATGGCTACACCTTC. Residues: CASSSAGQVVANYGYTF.

This clone was seen many times. The chain employs TRBV7-9 and TRBJ2-7, with unresolved D. Trimming cost V 1 base and J 5 bases, with 9 bases left between them. Germline CDR1 reads SEHNR; CDR2 reads FQNEAQ (reference sequence). This CDR3 is built from 13 residues. CDR3 in amino acids: CASSLGLTNEQYF. CDR3 DNA: TGTGCCAGCAGCTTAGGCCTCACGAACGAGCAGTACTTC.

This clone was observed a single time. Possible read error: a much larger clone is one base away. The gene calls are TRBV18 and TRBJ1-2; D uncertain. Trimming took 3 bases from V and 4 from J, leaving 21 bases between them. The CDR3 runs 17 residues. Per germline, CDR1 KGHSH and CDR2 LQKENI. The CDR3 region is CASSPRPVSAKLYGYTF. The CDR3, as DNA: TGTGCCAGCTCACCCCGGCCGGTGTCAGCGAAACTCTATGGCTACACCTTC.

As to this clone: A much bigger clone sits one base away, suggesting this may be a read error. The chain links TRBV7-2 to TRBJ2-1, with D possibly TRBD1 on 6 matching bases. This CDR3 spans 13 amino acids. V was shortened by 5 bases and J by 15 bases, with 20 bases between the two germline ends. Germline V lookup: CDR1 SGHTA, CDR2 FQGNSA. The DNA for the CDR3 is TGTGCCAGCAGCCCCCTTCCAGGGGCAGTGGCGTTCTTC. As protein: CASSPLPGAVAFF.

Only a few counts were recorded for this clone. The chain employs TRBV9 and TRBJ2-5; D is possibly TRBD2 (6 bases). The CDR3 is made up of 11 amino acids. The germline V and J ends were trimmed by 4 bases and 7 bases, with 8 bases remaining between them. In germline, CDR1 is SGDLS, CDR2 YYNGEE. The CDR3 here is CASSSGGTQYF. CDR3 nucleotide sequence: TGTGCCAGCAGCTCCGGGGGGACCCAGTACTTC.

This clone was recorded many times. The chain joins TRBV19 to TRBJ2-1, with 8 bases fitting TRBD2. The CDR3 sequence is 14 residues long. Germline lookup yields CDR1 LNHDA and CDR2 SQIVND (reference sequence). The V and J ends lost 5 bases and 6 bases, in that order; junction bases with no gene match: 6. For the CDR3, the DNA is TGTGCCAGTAGTTCCCCGACTAGCGTCAATGAGCAGTTCTTC. Translated, it gives CASSSPTSVNEQFF.

This clone was detected a few times. The CDR3 here is CASSFRGGEETQYF. The CDR3, as DNA: TGTGCCAGCAGCTTTAGGGGCGGGGAAGAGACCCAGTACTTC. The chain combines TRBV7-2 with TRBJ2-5; TRBD2 is a possible D gene (6 bases). V lost 3 bases, J lost 3 bases, and 11 bases lay in between. The CDR3 length is 14 residues. Per the germline V gene, CDR1 is SGHTA and CDR2 is FQGNSA.

A remark on this clone: This may be a read error: a much more frequent sequence differs by one nucleotide. The V and J genes are TRBV18 and TRBJ1-2; D perhaps matches TRBD1 (5 bases). The V and J ends lost 4 bases and 8 bases respectively, with 17 bases between them. The germline CDR1 and CDR2 sequences are KGHSH and LQKENI. The CDR3 is 14 amino acids. CDR3 nucleotide sequence: TGTGCCAGCTCACGAGGTTTTGGGGGAGAGGGCTACACCTTC. Translating gives CASSRGFGGEGYTF.

This clone was detected ten times or more. The CDR3 DNA reads TGTGCCAGCAGCTTGAAGGGGTCTCAGCCCCAGCATTTT. Its translation is CASSLKGSQPQHF. The V and J genes are TRBV11-2 and TRBJ1-5; a weak D match, TRBD1 (5 bases). Germline loops: CDR1 SGHAT, CDR2 FQNNGV. CDR3 length: 13 residues. The V end was cut by 3 bases, the J end by 6 bases, with 9 bases between.

The sample holds many counts of this clone. The genes are TRBV4-2 and TRBJ2-3; no definite D call. Deletions cut 1 base from V and 1 base from J, with 6 bases between. The CDR3 covers 14 residues. Germline CDR1 is LGHNA and CDR2 is YNFKEQ. CDR3 sequence reads: CASSQGVGTDTQYF. CDR3 nucleotides: TGTGCCAGCAGCCAAGGGGTAGGCACAGATACGCAGTATTTT.

By share, this clone ranks as medium-sized. This sequence joins TRBV10-3 and TRBJ2-1; 7 bases align to TRBD1. The CDR3 sequence is 16 residues long. Germline CDR1 and CDR2: ENHRY and SYGVKD. Trimming at V came to 3 bases and at J to 0 bases, leaving 5 bases not matched to a gene. The CDR3 nucleotides are TGTGCCATCAGTGAAACAGGGGACGGCTCCTACAATGAGCAGTTCTTC. It is translated as CAISETGDGSYNEQFF.

At least ten counts were recorded for this clone. The J gene is TRBJ2-1, the V gene TRBV6-1, with TRBD2 matching 10 bases. Germline CDR1 reads MNHNS; CDR2 reads SASEGT. The CDR3 totals 14 residues. V lost 6 bases and J lost 5; bases outside the gene matches: 4. CDR3 region: CASRSGGADNEQFF. CDR3 nucleotide sequence: TGTGCCAGCAGAAGCGGGGGGGCCGACAATGAGCAGTTCTTC.

This clone was observed many times. The chain carries TRBV6-1 and TRBJ1-1; tentative D call: TRBD1 (6 bases). V lost 6 bases to trimming and J lost 5 bases, with 7 bases between them. This CDR3 contains 11 residues. From germline, CDR1 is MNHNS and CDR2 SASEGT. This chain's CDR3 is CASRRGTEAFF. CDR3 coding DNA: TGTGCCAGCAGAAGGGGGACTGAAGCTTTCTTT.

This chain joins TRBV28 and TRBJ1-2; 8 positions agree with TRBD1. CDR1 and CDR2 from the germline V gene are MDHEN and SYDVKM. Unmatched junction bases numbered 11, after V lost 6 bases and J lost 8 bases. This CDR3 region has 14 residues. CDR3 amino acids: CASSVSDREDGYTF. In DNA, the CDR3 is TGTGCCAGCAGCGTTTCGGACAGGGAAGACGGCTACACCTTC.

This clone was detected many times. The rearrangement uses TRBV6-1 and TRBJ2-1, with D unclear. In germline, CDR1 is MNHNS, CDR2 SASEGT. This CDR3 has 13 amino acids. V was trimmed by 7 bases and J by 8 bases, leaving 15 bases between them. The CDR3 loop reads CASTLDWQDEQFF. CDR3 in DNA: TGTGCCAGCACCCTAGACTGGCAAGATGAGCAGTTCTTC.

V gene TRBV20-1 combines with J gene TRBJ2-1, with no clear D. Trimming stripped 6 bases from V and 7 bases from J, with 7 bases between. Germline CDR1 reads DFQATT; CDR2 reads SNEGSKA (reference sequence). The CDR3 consists of 10 residues. CDR3 sequence reads: CSAPLNEQFF. CDR3 sequence (DNA): TGCAGTGCCCCTTTAAATGAGCAGTTCTTC.

The sample holds one count of this clone. A much larger clone differs by one base, so this may be a read error. The chain recombines TRBV9 with TRBJ2-2, with 8 bases lining up with TRBD1. The length of the CDR3 is 15 residues. Germline CDR1 reads SGDLS; CDR2 reads YYNGEE. The trim removed 3 bases at V and 4 bases at J, leaving 5 bases unmatched. CDR3 nucleotide sequence: TGTGCCAGCAGCGGAGGGACAGGCGTCACCGGGGAGCTGTTTTTT. Protein sequence: CASSGGTGVTGELFF.